Included here is one T cell receptor (beta chain) sequence, with context. Its antigen is as yet unknown. Germline lookup yields CDR1 MDHEN and CDR2 SYDVKM. The V end lost 6 bases, the J end lost 0 bases, and 12 bases lay between the germline ends. This CDR3 contains 15 residues. The source material, RNA transcripts, was used to amplify TCR beta CDR3 regions. The TCR CDR3 was amplified in a first-round RT-PCR using the HTBI primer set. Each CDR3 protein gets one entry after TCRdb re-called the multiplex PCR reads with MiXCR. The sample carries some 270,000 distinct CDR3 sequences, more than 10% recorded once. This sample is part of a study of T cells in Graves' hyperthyroidism and ophthalmopathy. General study results and limits: Clonotypes that were expanded in thyroid above 0.001 mostly appeared in blood too.

Participants, patients aged 18 to 65, had newly diagnosed hyperthyroidism with a duration under 2 months. Uncontrolled infection, other autoimmune disease, pregnancy or lactation disqualified patients from enrolment. The chain carries TRBV28 and TRBJ2-1; perhaps TRBD1 as D (6 bases). The sequence derives from a woman under 40 with Graves' hyperthyroidism that later progressed to Graves' ophthalmopathy. Sequencing was done on a sample of blood. CDR3 bases: TGTGCCAGCAGCCTCGGACAGATCTCCTACAATGAGCAGTTCTTC. As protein: CASSLGQISYNEQFF. Complete variable domain (other parts from reference TRBV28 and TRBJ2-1): DVKVTQSSRYLVKRTGEKVFLECVQDMDHENMFWYRQDPGLGLRLIYFSYDVKMKEKGDIPEGYSVSREKKERFSLILESASTNQTSMYLCASSLGQISYNEQFFGPGTRLTVL.